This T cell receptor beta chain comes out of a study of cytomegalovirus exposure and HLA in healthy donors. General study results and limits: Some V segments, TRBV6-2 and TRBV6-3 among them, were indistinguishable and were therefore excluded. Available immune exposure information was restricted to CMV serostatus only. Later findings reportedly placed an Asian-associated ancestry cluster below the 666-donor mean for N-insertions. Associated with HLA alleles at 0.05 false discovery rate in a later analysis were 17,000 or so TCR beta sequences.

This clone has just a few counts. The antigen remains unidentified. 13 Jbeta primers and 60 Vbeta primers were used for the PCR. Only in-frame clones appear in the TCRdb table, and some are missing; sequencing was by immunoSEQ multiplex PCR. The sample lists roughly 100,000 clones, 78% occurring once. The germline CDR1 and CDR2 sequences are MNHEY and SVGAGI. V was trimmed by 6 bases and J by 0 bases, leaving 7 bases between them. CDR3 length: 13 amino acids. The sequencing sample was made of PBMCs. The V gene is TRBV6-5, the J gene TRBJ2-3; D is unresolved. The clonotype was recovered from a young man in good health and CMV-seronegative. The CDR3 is CASRASSTDTQYF. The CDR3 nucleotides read TGTGCCAGCAGAGCGTCGAGCACAGATACGCAGTATTTT.